This T cell receptor (beta chain) was sequenced in a study of T-cell reconstitution after alpha-beta-depleted transplantation in children. General observations from the study: Expanded clones from the graft, numbering several hundred, reportedly supplied alpha-beta T cells about two months after transplant. One year post-transplant, T-cell counts and diversity were largely derived from T cells produced anew.

As to this clonotype: Its target is not known.

A TCRbeta library incorporating unique molecular identifiers was prepared. TCRdb ran MiXCR on the PCR reads and lists one entry per CDR3 protein. This sample has 670,000 or so distinct CDR3 sequences; about an eighth occur once, and the top ten carry about 0.79%. The V segment lost 3 bases and the J segment 10 bases; nucleotides outside the gene matches: 4. Germline-derived CDR1 and CDR2 are DFQATT and SNEGSKA (reference sequence). The CDR3 has 12 residues. The chain links TRBV20-1 to TRBJ2-1; 9 bases match TRBD2. The receptor's source is a girl aged 2 to 10 with congenital amegakaryocytic thrombocytopenia, due to receive a stem cell transplant. The sequences come from PBMCs, collected before TCRalphabeta/CD19-depleted stem cell transplant. CDR3 DNA sequence: TGCAGTGCTAGCGAACTAGCGGGCGAGCAGTTCTTC. This encodes CSASELAGEQFF.